This T cell receptor (beta chain) derives from a study of cytomegalovirus exposure and HLA in healthy donors. At the level of the study: A data release that came early held some 84 million unique TCRs from HLA-typed donors.

In regard to this clone: The antigen is undetermined.

With 60 Vbeta and 13 Jbeta primers, the PCR was carried out. Clones were read by immunoSEQ multiplex PCR, and TCRdb kept only the in-frame ones, dropping some. The sample lists more than 85,000 clones; 76% were seen once. Study results and limitations: In vitro data verified three CMV-associated chains as specific for CMV antigens. Sequencing probably produced one cluster of sequence variants that were highly shared. When the data were analyzed later, several of the most significant clusters appeared to be linked to common viral pathogens.

The receptor was derived from a man aged 30 to 45 in good health and CMV-seropositive. Source material: PBMCs.

The CDR3 spells CASSLQGANYGYTF. The CDR3 DNA reads as TGTGCCAGCAGCCTACAGGGGGCTAACTATGGCTACACCTTC. The chain combines TRBV6-5 with TRBJ1-2, with 8 bases fitting TRBD1. The CDR3 extends over 14 amino acids. Germline CDR1 is MNHEY and CDR2 is SVGAGI. V lost 6 bases, J lost 0 bases, and 3 bases stayed unmatched.